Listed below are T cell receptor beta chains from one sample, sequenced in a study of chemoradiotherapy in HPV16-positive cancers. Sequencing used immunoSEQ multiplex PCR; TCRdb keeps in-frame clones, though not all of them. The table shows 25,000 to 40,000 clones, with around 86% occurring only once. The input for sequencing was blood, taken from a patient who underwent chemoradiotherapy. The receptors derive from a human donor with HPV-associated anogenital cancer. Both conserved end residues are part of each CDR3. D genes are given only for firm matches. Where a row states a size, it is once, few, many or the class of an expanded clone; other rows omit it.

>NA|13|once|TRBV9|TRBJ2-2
TGTGCCAGCAGCGTTTCAGGCACCGGGGAGCTGTTTTTT
CASSVSGTGELFF
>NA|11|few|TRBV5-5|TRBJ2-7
TGTGCCAGCAGCCGTGGCTACGAGCAGTACTTC
CASSRGYEQYF
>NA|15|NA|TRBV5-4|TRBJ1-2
TGTGCCAGCAGCTTGAAGCCTTTGGAGGGAGGAGGCTACACCTTC
CASSLKPLEGGGYTF
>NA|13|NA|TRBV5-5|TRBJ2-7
TGTGCCAGCAGCGTACAGGGCTCCTACGAGCAGTACTTC
CASSVQGSYEQYF
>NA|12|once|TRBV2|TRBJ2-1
TGTGCCAGCAGGATGGGTGGCAATGAGCAGTTCTTC
CASRMGGNEQFF
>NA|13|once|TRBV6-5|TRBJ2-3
TGTGCCAGCAGTCAAAACGGACTAGATACGCAGTATTTT
CASSQNGLDTQYF
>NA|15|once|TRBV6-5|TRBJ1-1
TGTGCCAGCAGCCCTCTAGTACGGGGAGACACTGAAGCTTTCTTT
CASSPLVRGDTEAFF
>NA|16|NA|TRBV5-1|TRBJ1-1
TGCGCCAGCAGCTTGGAGGGAGGGACCATGAACACTGAAGCTTTCTTT
CASSLEGGTMNTEAFF
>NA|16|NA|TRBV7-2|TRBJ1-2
TGTGCCAGCAGCTTAGAAACAGTTACCCTTAACTATGGCTACACCTTC
CASSLETVTLNYGYTF
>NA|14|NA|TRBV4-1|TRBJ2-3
TGCGCCAGCAGCCTGACACTGAGCACAGATACGCAGTATTTT
CASSLTLSTDTQYF
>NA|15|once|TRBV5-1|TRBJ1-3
TGCGCCAGCAGCTTGGCCGGCAGCTCTGGAAACACCATATATTTT
CASSLAGSSGNTIYF
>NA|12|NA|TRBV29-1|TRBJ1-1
TGCAGCGTTGCCGACGGGAACACTGAAGCTTTCTTT
CSVADGNTEAFF
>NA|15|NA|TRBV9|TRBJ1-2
TGTGCCAGCAGCCCGAGGCAGACAGGCCGTTATGGCTACACCTTC
CASSPRQTGRYGYTF
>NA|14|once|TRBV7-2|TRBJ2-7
TGTGCCAGCAGCGTGACCACAGGGTGGGGCGAGCAGTACTTC
CASSVTTGWGEQYF
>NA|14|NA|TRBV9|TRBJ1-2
TGTGCCAGCAGCGTAATGGACAGAAACTATGGCTACACCTTC
CASSVMDRNYGYTF
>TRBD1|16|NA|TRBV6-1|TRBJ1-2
TGTGCCAGCAGTGACGCGGGACAGGGAGTAGGGTATGGCTACACCTTC
CASSDAGQGVGYGYTF
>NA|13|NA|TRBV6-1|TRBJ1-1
TGTGCCAGCAGTCTTTCCATGAACACTGAAGCTTTCTTT
CASSLSMNTEAFF
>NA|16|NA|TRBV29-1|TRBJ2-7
TGCAGCGTTGAAGCTGAACCGGGACCGAATGCCTACGAGCAGTACTTC
CSVEAEPGPNAYEQYF
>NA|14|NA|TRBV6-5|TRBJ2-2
TGTGCCAGCAGTTACGATGGGGAGCTGGGGGAGCTGTTTTTT
CASSYDGELGELFF
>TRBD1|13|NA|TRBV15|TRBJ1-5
TGTGCCACCAGCAGGGACAGGGGTTCGCCCCAGCATTTT
CATSRDRGSPQHF
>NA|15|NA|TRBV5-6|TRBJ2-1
TGTGCCAGCAGCTTGAGGGACTTCCTGCAAGGTGAGCAGTTCTTC
CASSLRDFLQGEQFF
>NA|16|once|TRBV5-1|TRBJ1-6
TGCGCCAGCAGCTTGTTGCCCGCAGGGGACGGTTCACCCCTCCACTTT
CASSLLPAGDGSPLHF